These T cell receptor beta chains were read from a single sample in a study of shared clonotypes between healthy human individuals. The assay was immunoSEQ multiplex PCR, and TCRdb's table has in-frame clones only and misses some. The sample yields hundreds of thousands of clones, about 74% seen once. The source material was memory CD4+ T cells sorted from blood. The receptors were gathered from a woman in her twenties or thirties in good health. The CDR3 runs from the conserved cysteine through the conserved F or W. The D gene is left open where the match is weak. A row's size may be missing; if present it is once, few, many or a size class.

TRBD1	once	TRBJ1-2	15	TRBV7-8	CASSNPGQRNYGYTF	TGTGCCAGCAGCAACCCGGGACAGAGAAACTATGGCTACACCTTC
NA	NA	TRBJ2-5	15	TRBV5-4	CASSLARQGLETQYF	TGTGCCAGCAGCTTGGCACGCCAGGGTTTGGAGACCCAGTACTTC
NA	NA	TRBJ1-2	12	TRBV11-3	CASSFIGYGYTF	TGTGCCAGCAGCTTTATCGGCTATGGCTACACCTTC
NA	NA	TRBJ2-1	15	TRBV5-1	CASSLGAGRYNEQFF	TGCGCCAGCAGCTTGGGGGCGGGGAGATACAATGAGCAGTTCTTC
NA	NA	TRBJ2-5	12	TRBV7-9	CASSRMGETQYF	TGTGCCAGCAGCCGAATGGGCGAGACCCAGTACTTC
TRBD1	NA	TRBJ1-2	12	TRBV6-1	CASHWTGNGYTF	TGTGCCAGCCATTGGACAGGAAATGGCTACACCTTC
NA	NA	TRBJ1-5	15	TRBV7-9	CASSLGSGGNQPQHF	TGTGCCAGCAGCTTGGGATCAGGGGGCAATCAGCCCCAGCATTTT
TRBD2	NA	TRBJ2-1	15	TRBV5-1	CASSTWTSTGNEQFF	TGCGCCAGCAGCACCTGGACTAGCACCGGCAATGAGCAGTTCTTC
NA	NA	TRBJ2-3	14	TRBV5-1	CASSLGLFTDTQYF	TGCGCCAGCAGCTTGGGACTCTTCACAGATACGCAGTATTTT
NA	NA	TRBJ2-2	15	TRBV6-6	CASSHVGQNTGELFF	TGTGCCAGCAGCCACGTGGGACAGAACACCGGGGAGCTGTTTTTT
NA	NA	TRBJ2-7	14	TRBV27	CASSKHRANYEQYF	TGTGCCAGCAGTAAACACAGGGCGAACTACGAGCAGTACTTC
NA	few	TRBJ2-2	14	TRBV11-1	CASSLVGFTGELFF	TGTGCCAGCAGCTTAGTCGGTTTTACCGGGGAGCTGTTTTTT
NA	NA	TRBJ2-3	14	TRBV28	CASRSSWGSDTQYF	TGTGCCAGCAGATCCTCCTGGGGGTCCGATACGCAGTATTTT
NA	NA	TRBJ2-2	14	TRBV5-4	CASSLRGGTGELFF	TGTGCCAGCAGCTTGAGAGGGGGCACCGGGGAGCTGTTTTTT
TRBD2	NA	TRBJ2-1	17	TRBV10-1	CASSDPGTSGHYNEQFF	TGCGCCAGCAGTGACCCCGGGACTAGCGGGCATTACAATGAGCAGTTCTTC
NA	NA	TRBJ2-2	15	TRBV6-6	CASSYRTGNTGELFF	TGTGCCAGCAGTTACCGGACTGGGAACACCGGGGAGCTGTTTTTT
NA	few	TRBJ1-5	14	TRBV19	CASSIGPVNQPQHF	TGTGCCAGTAGTATTGGGCCCGTAAATCAGCCCCAGCATTTT
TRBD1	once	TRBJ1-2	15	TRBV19	CASRDRAGPFYGYTF	TGTGCCAGTAGGGACAGGGCTGGTCCCTTTTATGGCTACACCTTC
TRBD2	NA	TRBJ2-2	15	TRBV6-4	CASSEGLADTGELFF	TGTGCCAGCAGTGAGGGACTAGCTGACACCGGGGAGCTGTTTTTT
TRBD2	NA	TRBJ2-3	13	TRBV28	CASSLAGANTQYF	TGTGCCAGCAGTTTAGCGGGAGCGAATACGCAGTATTTT
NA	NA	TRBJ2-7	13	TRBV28	CASTEGWSYEQYF	TGTGCCAGCACCGAGGGTTGGTCCTACGAGCAGTACTTC
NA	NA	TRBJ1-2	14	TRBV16	CASRPSRAYYGYTF	TGTGCCAGCAGACCCAGCCGGGCTTACTATGGCTACACCTTC
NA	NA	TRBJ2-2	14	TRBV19	CASSIEEGSGELFF	TGTGCCAGTAGTATCGAAGAGGGGTCCGGGGAGCTGTTTTTT
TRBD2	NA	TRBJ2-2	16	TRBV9	CASSPPGGTYTGELFF	TGTGCCAGCAGCCCCCCCGGGGGGACCTACACCGGGGAGCTGTTTTTT
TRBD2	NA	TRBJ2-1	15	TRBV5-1	CASSSGLAGINEQFF	TGCGCCAGCAGCTCGGGACTAGCGGGAATTAATGAGCAGTTCTTC
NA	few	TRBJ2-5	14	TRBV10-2	CASSPLGGGETQYF	TGCGCCAGCAGCCCTTTGGGGGGTGGTGAGACCCAGTACTTC
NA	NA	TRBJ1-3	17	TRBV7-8	CASSLARIQGFGNTIYF	TGTGCCAGCAGCTTAGCCCGAATTCAGGGTTTTGGAAACACCATATATTTT
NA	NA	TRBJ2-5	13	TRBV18	CASSKTAQETQYF	TGTGCCAGCTCCAAGACAGCCCAAGAGACCCAGTACTTC
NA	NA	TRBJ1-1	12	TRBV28	CASSFWAGEAFF	TGTGCCAGCAGTTTTTGGGCAGGGGAAGCTTTCTTT
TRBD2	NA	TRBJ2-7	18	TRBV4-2	CASSQDPRLASSSYEQYF	TGTGCCAGCAGCCAAGACCCCCGACTAGCGTCAAGCTCCTACGAGCAGTACTTC
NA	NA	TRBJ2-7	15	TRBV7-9	CASSPLPQVSYEQYF	TGTGCCAGCAGCCCCCTCCCGCAGGTGTCCTACGAGCAGTACTTC
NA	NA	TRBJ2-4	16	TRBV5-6	CASSPWRDLAKNIQYF	TGTGCCAGCAGCCCCTGGCGGGATCTAGCCAAAAACATTCAGTACTTC
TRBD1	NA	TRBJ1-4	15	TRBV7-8	CASTVTQGENEKLFF	TGTGCCAGCACCGTAACTCAGGGGGAAAATGAAAAACTGTTTTTT
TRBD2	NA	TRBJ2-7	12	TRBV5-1	CASSFPGGEQYF	TGCGCCAGCAGCTTCCCGGGGGGAGAGCAGTACTTC
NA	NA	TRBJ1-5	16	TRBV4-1	CASSQPGRRANQPQHF	TGCGCCAGCAGCCAACCGGGTCGTCGGGCAAATCAGCCCCAGCATTTT
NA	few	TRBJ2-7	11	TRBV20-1	CSGWGSLEQYF	TGCAGTGGCTGGGGATCCCTCGAGCAGTACTTC
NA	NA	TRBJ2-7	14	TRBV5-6	CASSFSLTRSEQYF	TGTGCCAGCAGCTTCAGTTTGACCCGCTCCGAGCAGTACTTC
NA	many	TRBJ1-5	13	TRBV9	CASSGTGNQPQHF	TGTGCCAGCAGCGGGACAGGCAATCAGCCCCAGCATTTT
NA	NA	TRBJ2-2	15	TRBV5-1	CASSLAGAGTGELFF	TGCGCCAGCAGCTTGGCAGGGGCGGGCACCGGGGAGCTGTTTTTT
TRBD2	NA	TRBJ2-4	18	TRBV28	CASSLPSTSGIAKNIQYF	TGTGCCAGCAGTTTACCCTCGACTAGCGGAATAGCCAAAAACATTCAGTACTTC
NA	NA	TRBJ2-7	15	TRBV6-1	CASSEGGTGPYEQYF	TGTGCCAGCAGTGAAGGCGGGACGGGTCCCTACGAGCAGTACTTC
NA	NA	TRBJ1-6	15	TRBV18	CASSPPFRGLSPLHF	TGTGCCAGCTCACCACCGTTCAGGGGTCTCTCACCCCTCCACTTT
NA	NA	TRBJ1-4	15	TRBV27	CASRREGSTNEKLFF	TGTGCCAGCAGGAGAGAAGGATCAACTAATGAAAAACTGTTTTTT
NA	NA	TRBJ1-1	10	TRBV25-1	CASGGTEAFF	TGTGCCAGCGGGGGGACTGAAGCTTTCTTT
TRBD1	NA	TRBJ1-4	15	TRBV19	CASTNRGQDNEKLFF	TGTGCCAGTACAAACAGGGGGCAAGATAATGAAAAACTGTTTTTT
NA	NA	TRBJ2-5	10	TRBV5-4	CASTGETQYF	TGTGCCAGCACCGGAGAGACCCAGTACTTC
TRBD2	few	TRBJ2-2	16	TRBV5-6	CASSNTGTSLTGELFF	TGTGCCAGCAGCAATACCGGGACTAGTCTCACCGGGGAGCTGTTTTTT
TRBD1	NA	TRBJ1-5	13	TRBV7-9	CASSLNPGQGIHF	TGTGCCAGCAGCCTCAATCCGGGACAGGGTATACATTTT
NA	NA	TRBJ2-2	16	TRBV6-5	CASSFGGNLGEGELFF	TGTGCCAGCAGTTTCGGCGGAAACTTGGGAGAAGGGGAGCTGTTTTTT
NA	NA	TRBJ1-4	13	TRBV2	CASKWQGEEKLFF	TGTGCCAGCAAATGGCAGGGTGAGGAAAAACTGTTTTTT
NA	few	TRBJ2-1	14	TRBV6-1	CASRKGGGIDEQFF	TGTGCCAGCAGGAAGGGAGGGGGTATCGATGAGCAGTTCTTC
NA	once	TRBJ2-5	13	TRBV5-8	CASSLRNVETQYF	TGTGCCAGCAGCTTAAGGAATGTGGAGACCCAGTACTTC
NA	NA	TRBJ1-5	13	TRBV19	CASSIVGEQPQHF	TGTGCCAGTAGTATAGTAGGGGAACAGCCCCAGCATTTT
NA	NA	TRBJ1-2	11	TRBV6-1	CASRRDYGYTF	TGTGCCAGCAGGCGGGACTATGGCTACACCTTC
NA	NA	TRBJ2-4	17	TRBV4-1	CASSQAPRVRAKNIQYF	TGCGCCAGCAGCCAAGCCCCAAGGGTTAGAGCCAAAAACATTCAGTACTTC